This T cell receptor beta chain was profiled in a study of shared clonotypes between healthy human individuals. CDR3 length equals 17 residues. Germline V CDR1 and CDR2: LNHDA, SQIVND (reference sequence). J lost 5 bases, V lost 1 base, and 4 bases had no gene match. Naive CD8 cells, CD45RO-negative and positively selected for CCR7, excluded terminally differentiated effector memory CD45RA+ cells. Data came from immunoSEQ multiplex PCR; TCRdb stores just in-frame clones and leaves some out. The table records approximately 590,000 clones, nearly 97% of them present only once. This chain links TRBV19 with TRBJ2-1; TRBD2 matches at 14 bases. Material: naive CD8+ T cells sorted from blood. This TCR derives from a woman aged 25 to 39 in good health. DNA for the CDR3: TGTGCCAGTAGTATAGGCCAGGGACTAGCGGGAGACAATGAGCAGTTCTTC. Its translation: CASSIGQGLAGDNEQFF.